The entry below describes one T cell receptor (beta chain). This sample was included in a study of long-term antiretroviral therapy in people with HIV. The CDR3 is made up of 13 amino acids. Trimming stripped 4 bases from V and 0 bases from J, with 6 bases between. Germline V lookup: CDR1 SGHTA, CDR2 FQGNSA. Version v3.0 of the immunoSEQ assay ran at survey level. Repertoires were generated with immunoSEQ multiplex PCR, while TCRdb's copy carries only in-frame clones and drops some. The sample has fewer than 30,000 clones; about 79% are singletons. This sequence originates from a man aged 30-40 years with HIV. This rearrangement joins TRBV7-2 to TRBJ1-2; D not certain. The sequences come from unsorted PBMCs, collected 0.7 years before starting antiretroviral therapy. DNA for the CDR3: TGTGCCAGCAGCTCGCTGCCTAACTATGGCTACACCTTC. This translates into CASSSLPNYGYTF.